Shown below are 4 T cell receptor beta chains from a single sample sequenced in a study of blood T cell repertoires in COVID-19. Method: immunoSEQ multiplex PCR; TCRdb's copy keeps in-frame clones and lacks some. The sample carries fewer than 60,000 clones, 75% to 85% recorded once. The sample was peripheral blood. The source of these receptors is a human donor in a cohort sampled during active COVID-19.

The V call is TRBV6-6, the J call TRBJ1-2; D remains unclear. The V end lost 2 bases, the J end lost 9 bases, and 19 bases lay between the germline ends. In germline, CDR1 is MNHNY, CDR2 SVGAGI (reference sequence). The CDR3 extends over 15 amino acids. The CDR3 DNA reads as TGTGCCAGCAGTTACACTGATCGAAGCGCGGAGAGCTACACCTTC. Its protein is CASSYTDRSAESYTF.

The chain has TRBV15 and TRBJ2-1; 8 bases map to TRBD2. Trimming cost V 1 base and J 4 bases; bases outside gene matches: 6. Germline V gene sequence: CDR1 LNHNV, CDR2 YYDKDF (reference sequence). The CDR3 length is 16 residues. CDR3: CATSRVFSGDYNEQFF. CDR3 in DNA: TGTGCCACCAGCAGAGTGTTTAGCGGGGATTACAATGAGCAGTTCTTC.

The chain uses TRBV18 and TRBJ2-3, with D maybe TRBD2 (6 bases). The CDR3 consists of 17 residues. Trimming left V 1 base short and J 1 base short, with 15 bases between. Per germline, CDR1 KGHSH and CDR2 LQKENI. CDR3: CASSPRSGLDGTDTQYF. CDR3 sequence (DNA): TGTGCCAGCTCACCACGGTCGGGACTGGACGGCACAGATACGCAGTATTTT.

The rearrangement joins TRBV24-1 to TRBJ2-7; TRBD1 agrees at 7 bases. V lost 3 bases, J lost 7 bases, and 8 bases stayed unmatched. The germline V gene has CDR1 KGHDR and CDR2 SFDVKD. This CDR3 has 14 residues. In nucleotides, the CDR3 is TGTGCCACCAGTGATCCGATGACAGGGTGGGAGCAGTACTTC. It is translated as CATSDPMTGWEQYF.